The 18 T cell receptor beta chains below were found in one sample sequenced in a study of blood T cell repertoires in COVID-19. The repertoire was sequenced with immunoSEQ multiplex PCR; TCRdb's copy has only in-frame clones and lacks some. The sample holds fewer than 200,000 clones, 84% seen once. The sample taken for sequencing was peripheral blood. Receptors originate from a woman of 80 years or more with COVID-19, enrolled during active disease.

The genes are TRBV7-9 and TRBJ2-5; weak D call: TRBD1 (6 bases). The CDR3 has 19 residues. CDR1 is SEHNR and CDR2 is FQNEAQ in the germline V gene (reference sequence). V was cut by 4 bases and J by 5 bases, with 29 bases left in between. The CDR3 sequence is CASSSRRGRLGALGETQYF. In nucleotides, the CDR3 is TGTGCCAGCAGCTCCCGAAGGGGGAGATTGGGGGCGCTCGGGGAGACCCAGTACTTC.

This clone was seen only once. The chain carries TRBV11-2 and TRBJ1-1; D not certain. Trimming shortened V by 1 base and J by 5 bases, and 14 bases separated the two germline ends. Germline CDR1 and CDR2: SGHAT and FQNNGV. The CDR3 loop spans 15 amino acids. This CDR3 reads CASSLVGLTGTEAFF. The CDR3 DNA reads TGTGCCAGCAGCTTAGTGGGTCTCACCGGGACTGAAGCTTTCTTT.

This clone was picked up a small number of times. The rearrangement joins TRBV29-1 to TRBJ2-7; 7 bases agree with TRBD1. Germline loops: CDR1 SQVTM, CDR2 ANQGSEA. V lost 7 bases to trimming and J lost 1 base; unmatched junction nucleotides: 13. The CDR3 is 15 residues long. The DNA of the CDR3 is TGCAGCGCCACCTCGAAGGGGGCTGAATCCTACGAGCAGTACTTC. It translates to CSATSKGAESYEQYF.

The J gene is TRBJ2-5, the V gene TRBV6-5; D not resolved. Deletions cut 6 bases from V and 1 base from J, with 9 bases between. Germline V gene sequence: CDR1 MNHEY, CDR2 SVGAGI. The CDR3 length is 13 residues. The CDR3 is CASRLRAQETQYF. CDR3 DNA sequence: TGTGCCAGCAGGTTGAGAGCCCAAGAGACCCAGTACTTC.

V and J are TRBV18 and TRBJ1-3; 7 bases map to TRBD1. The CDR3 has 17 residues. Per the germline V gene, CDR1 is KGHSH and CDR2 is LQKENI. The V and J ends lost 1 base and 0 bases, in that order; junction bases with no gene match: 6. CDR3 nucleotides: TGTGCCAGCTCACCACGTGGGACAGACTACTCTGGAAACACCATATATTTT. Its protein is CASSPRGTDYSGNTIYF.

J is TRBJ2-7 and V is TRBV7-2; a weak D match, TRBD1 (5 bases). Trimming left V 3 bases short and J 2 bases short, with 8 bases between. The germline CDR1 and CDR2 sequences are SGHTA and FQGNSA. The CDR3 runs to 13 residues. The CDR3 reads CASSFRGAYEQYF. CDR3 DNA: TGTGCCAGCAGCTTTAGGGGTGCCTACGAGCAGTACTTC. Full variable domain (missing parts from reference TRBV7-2 and TRBJ2-7): GAGVSQSPSNKVTEKGKDVELRCDPISGHTALYWYRQSLGQGLEFLIYFQGNSAPDKSGLPSDRFSAERTGGSVSTLTIQRTQQEDSAVYLCASSFRGAYEQYFGPGTRLTVT.

The chain carries TRBV7-2 and TRBJ2-7, with D unclear. The CDR3 contains 13 residues. Germline V gene data show CDR1 as SGHTA and CDR2 as FQGNSA. V lost 2 bases and J lost 6, with 11 bases in between. CDR3 amino acids: CASSLKFQLEQYF. CDR3 bases: TGTGCCAGCAGCTTAAAGTTTCAACTCGAGCAGTACTTC.

This chain connects TRBV28 to TRBJ2-2; D is unclear. CDR3 length: 11 residues. Germline values: CDR1 MDHEN, CDR2 SYDVKM. V gave up 8 bases and J gave up 6 bases, with 7 bases separating them. CDR3 DNA: TGTGCCAGCTTTGCGTCCGGGGAGCTGTTTTTT. It is translated as CASFASGELFF. The variable domain in full, with the rest retrieved from reference TRBV28 and TRBJ2-2, is DVKVTQSSRYLVKRTGEKVFLECVQDMDHENMFWYRQDPGLGLRLIYFSYDVKMKEKGDIPEGYSVSREKKERFSLILESASTNQTSMYLCASFASGELFFGEGSRLTVL.

The rearrangement joins TRBV5-1 to TRBJ1-5; TRBD1 might be the D (5 bases). This CDR3 spans 14 amino acids. The V end was cut by 2 bases, the J end by 13 bases, with 19 bases between. Germline V lookup: CDR1 SGHRS, CDR2 YFSETQ. The chain's CDR3 is CASSLGTPPVYQHF. CDR3 nucleotide sequence: TGCGCCAGCAGCTTAGGGACTCCCCCAGTTTATCAGCATTTT.

The chain links TRBV15 to TRBJ1-3; no definite D call. Trimming pared 7 bases from V and 0 bases from J, leaving 16 bases between. The CDR3 runs 16 residues. From germline, CDR1 is LNHNV and CDR2 YYDKDF (reference sequence). CDR3 loop: CATTDTIELSGNTIYF. The CDR3 region has the DNA TGTGCCACCACCGACACCATCGAACTCTCTGGAAACACCATATATTTT. Looking up the rest from reference TRBV15 and TRBJ1-3 gives the full variable domain: DAMVIQNPRYQVTQFGKPVTLSCSQTLNHNVMYWYQQKSSQAPKLLFHYYDKDFNNEADTPDNFQSRRPNTSFCFLDIRSPGLGDTAMYLCATTDTIELSGNTIYFGEGSWLTVV.

This chain links TRBV7-8 with TRBJ2-7; the match to TRBD1 covers 8 bases. The V segment lost 7 bases and the J segment 0 bases; nucleotides outside the gene matches: 8. Germline values: CDR1 SGHVS, CDR2 FQNEAQ. This CDR3 comprises 15 residues. DNA for the CDR3: TGTGCCAGCACACCGCGCAGGGGGCCCTCCTACGAGCAGTACTTC. Translation: CASTPRRGPSYEQYF.

To note about this clone: The same CDR3 can be traced to other DNA sequences in this sample. The chain combines TRBV28 with TRBJ2-3; the D gene is possibly TRBD1 (6 bases). The CDR3 is 14 amino acids. Germline V gene lookup returns CDR1 MDHEN and CDR2 SYDVKM. V was clipped by 2 bases and J by 0 bases, with 6 bases between them. CDR3 residues: CASSLGQSTDTQYF. The CDR3 nucleotides read TGTGCCAGCAGTTTAGGACAGAGCACAGATACGCAGTATTTT.

The rearrangement links TRBV27 to TRBJ1-6; TRBD1 matches 10 bases. This CDR3 spans 13 amino acids. Trimming cost V 8 bases and J 10 bases; bases outside gene matches: 5. The germline gives CDR1 MNHEY, CDR2 SMNVEV (reference sequence). CDR3 in DNA: TGTGCCAGCGGGACAGGGGAAGACTCACCCCTCCACTTT. Translated: CASGTGEDSPLHF.

This chain's CDR3 is CSAGTDYFGYTF. The CDR3 DNA sequence: TGCAGCGCCGGGACAGACTATTTTGGCTACACCTTC. The rearrangement links TRBV29-1 to TRBJ1-2; 7 bases fit TRBD1. The CDR3 length is 12 residues. CDR1 and CDR2 from the germline V gene are SQVTM and ANQGSEA. V was clipped by 7 bases and J by 7 bases; unmatched bases: 9. The full variable domain, in which reference TRBV29-1 and TRBJ1-2 provide the parts outside the CDR3, is SAVISQKPSRDICQRGTSLTIQCQVDSQVTMMFWYRQQPGQSLTLIATANQGSEATYESGFVIDKFPISRPNLTFSTLTVSNMSPEDSSIYLCSAGTDYFGYTFGSGTRLTVV.

This clone was counted a few times. The chain carries TRBV5-1 and TRBJ1-3; D gene ambiguous. V was cut by 1 base and J by 0 bases, with 8 bases left in between. CDR1 and CDR2 from the germline V gene are SGHRS and YFSETQ. The CDR3 is made up of 15 amino acids. This CDR3 is CASSLSSGSGNTIYF. CDR3 DNA: TGCGCCAGCAGCTTGTCATCCGGCTCTGGAAACACCATATATTTT.

V usage is TRBV18 and J usage is TRBJ2-4; D is unclear. V was pared by 2 bases and J by 1 base, with 12 bases between. From germline, CDR1 is KGHSH and CDR2 LQKENI. The CDR3 runs to 16 residues. The CDR3 sequence is CASSPFSSVAKNIQYF. CDR3 DNA sequence: TGTGCCAGCTCACCATTCAGCAGCGTTGCCAAAAACATTCAGTACTTC.

This clone appeared a single time. V gene TRBV7-6 combines with J gene TRBJ2-3; 10 bases fit TRBD2. The germline CDR1 and CDR2 sequences are SGHVS and FNYEAQ. V shed 0 bases and J 8 bases; nucleotides not matched to a gene: 17. This CDR3 has 19 amino acids. The CDR3 loop is CASSLAPRSGGALHATQYF. The CDR3 region has the DNA TGTGCCAGCAGCTTAGCCCCCAGGAGCGGGGGGGCCCTTCACGCTACGCAGTATTTT.

The chain links TRBV5-6 to TRBJ2-2; D perhaps matches TRBD1 (6 bases). The V gene lost 4 bases and the J gene lost 6 bases, with 13 bases spanning the gap. CDR3 length equals 14 residues. Germline CDR1 is SGHDT and CDR2 is YYEEEE. The CDR3 DNA sequence: TGTGCCAGCAGCCCGAACAGGGTGGCCGGGGAGCTGTTTTTT. As protein: CASSPNRVAGELFF.